The rows below give T cell receptor beta chains drawn from one sample of a study of blood T cells in healthy people across ages. TCRdb re-called the 5' RACE reads with MiXCR, one entry per CDR3 protein. The profile covers hundreds of thousands of distinct CDR3 sequences, with 20% to 25% appearing a single time and roughly 3.9% taken by the ten largest. Input material: blood. Receptors originate from a man aged 65 to 85 in good health. Both conserved end residues are part of each CDR3.

CDR3aa: CASSLVPQGALENSPLHF; v_gene: TRBV7-2
CDR3aa: CSARDGGLNEQFF; v_gene: TRBV20-1
CDR3aa: CSVLDRGRGEKLFF; v_gene: TRBV29-1
CDR3aa: CSETSGSSYNEQFF; v_gene: TRBV20-1
CDR3aa: CASSPQDFGRGTGELFF; v_gene: TRBV7-3
CDR3aa: CASSGGDRIGYEQYF; v_gene: TRBV9
CDR3aa: CASSVGTPPYEQYF; v_gene: TRBV14
CDR3aa: CASSYDRQNSNQPQHF; v_gene: TRBV12-3/TRBV12-4
CDR3aa: CASSRSGQGYDEQYF; v_gene: TRBV5-1
CDR3aa: CASRPALAGGEQYF; v_gene: TRBV6-6
CDR3aa: CASSLNINYGYTF; v_gene: TRBV28
CDR3aa: CASSLSAQISEAFF; v_gene: TRBV7-6
CDR3aa: CASSPEGVYGYTF; v_gene: TRBV5-1
CDR3aa: CASSLAGRALSNYGYTF; v_gene: TRBV7-9
CDR3aa: CASSEYQDPYNEQFF; v_gene: TRBV25-1
CDR3aa: CASSVRSGTSGIKETQYF; v_gene: TRBV9
CDR3aa: CSVDSSGARGRETQYF; v_gene: TRBV29-1
CDR3aa: CAWTSGRFQETQYF; v_gene: TRBV30
CDR3aa: CAISESEGAKVDTQYF; v_gene: TRBV10-3
CDR3aa: CASSVAEGGPVNIQYF; v_gene: TRBV9
CDR3aa: CASSLSPSGSAGGELFF; v_gene: TRBV5-1
CDR3aa: CASSRRTSGRNEQFF; v_gene: TRBV4-1
CDR3aa: CASSPTGLNTGELFF; v_gene: TRBV2
CDR3aa: CASSFRGREKLFF; v_gene: TRBV7-2
CDR3aa: CASSLGTLRETQYF; v_gene: TRBV7-6
CDR3aa: CSALDTSGRYEQYF; v_gene: TRBV20-1
CDR3aa: CASSPSGSNHEKLFF; v_gene: TRBV28
CDR3aa: CASRPLRRNTIYF; v_gene: TRBV12-3/TRBV12-4
CDR3aa: CASSLKGEGYTF; v_gene: TRBV7-9
CDR3aa: CASSRPGVNTGELFF; v_gene: TRBV6-5
CDR3aa: CASSASVAGVEYF; v_gene: TRBV9
CDR3aa: CALQGAYNEQFF; v_gene: TRBV28
CDR3aa: CASSLDSLRANEQYF; v_gene: TRBV11-2
CDR3aa: CASSEAGTSGVQQYF; v_gene: TRBV2
CDR3aa: CASPGRSSYEQYF; v_gene: TRBV6-1
CDR3aa: CASSQRGGPNEKLFF; v_gene: TRBV3-1
CDR3aa: CAWSTTGRTGELFF; v_gene: TRBV30
CDR3aa: CASSHDRGMGTDTQYF; v_gene: TRBV3-1
CDR3aa: CASSNPGQRNNEQFF; v_gene: TRBV5-6
CDR3aa: CSARPSGRTEQYF; v_gene: TRBV20-1
CDR3aa: CASSLYFRGANVLTF; v_gene: TRBV7-3
CDR3aa: CSVEGIGGANVLTF; v_gene: TRBV29-1
CDR3aa: CASSYTGRGETQYF; v_gene: TRBV6-5
CDR3aa: CAIADRAYSNQPQHF; v_gene: TRBV7-2
CDR3aa: CASSEPRTNGITDTQYF; v_gene: TRBV27